Listed below are T cell receptor beta chains from one sample, sequenced in a study of blood T cell repertoires in COVID-19. Clones were read by immunoSEQ multiplex PCR, and TCRdb kept only the in-frame ones, dropping some. The sample gives some 490,000 clones, approximately 86% of which show up once; around 8% is in the top ten. Sequencing was carried out using PBMCs or T cells enriched from blood (not recorded which). The receptors stem from a woman aged 55 to 70 who had recovered from COVID-19. Both conserved end residues are part of each CDR3. Each record gives: J gene, CDR3 length, V gene, CDR3 protein.

J gene: TRBJ2-5; CDR3 length: 18; V gene: TRBV5-1; CDR3 protein: CASSLGGQAANVRETQYF
J gene: TRBJ2-1; CDR3 length: 17; V gene: TRBV19; CDR3 protein: CASKPTGTGGGYNEQFF
J gene: TRBJ1-4; CDR3 length: 14; V gene: TRBV5-1; CDR3 protein: CASSADGGSEKLFF
J gene: TRBJ1-6; CDR3 length: 14; V gene: TRBV6-1; CDR3 protein: CASSDSFHNSPLHF
J gene: TRBJ1-5; CDR3 length: 15; V gene: TRBV2; CDR3 protein: CASSEEYRPNQPQHF
J gene: TRBJ2-1; CDR3 length: 17; V gene: TRBV18; CDR3 protein: CASSPYREGPQYNEQFF
J gene: TRBJ2-2; CDR3 length: 15; V gene: TRBV7-9; CDR3 protein: CASSRDRGLPGELFF
J gene: TRBJ1-5; CDR3 length: 13; V gene: TRBV12-3/TRBV12-4; CDR3 protein: CASSFVGPQPQHF
J gene: TRBJ1-2; CDR3 length: 15; V gene: TRBV6-5; CDR3 protein: CASRHDRVPSYGYTF
J gene: TRBJ1-1; CDR3 length: 14; V gene: TRBV5-1; CDR3 protein: CASSWARTGTEAFF
J gene: TRBJ1-2; CDR3 length: 14; V gene: TRBV6-1; CDR3 protein: CASSEGQGGYGYTF
J gene: TRBJ2-1; CDR3 length: 15; V gene: TRBV7-2; CDR3 protein: CASSLFRLADNEQFF
J gene: TRBJ2-2; CDR3 length: 13; V gene: TRBV2; CDR3 protein: CASSVRGAGELFF
J gene: TRBJ1-1; CDR3 length: 15; V gene: TRBV9; CDR3 protein: CASSAGQQGPTEAFF
J gene: TRBJ2-2; CDR3 length: 12; V gene: TRBV30; CDR3 protein: CAWSGASGELFF
J gene: TRBJ2-7; CDR3 length: 17; V gene: TRBV5-1; CDR3 protein: CASSLSPPGTAVDEQYF